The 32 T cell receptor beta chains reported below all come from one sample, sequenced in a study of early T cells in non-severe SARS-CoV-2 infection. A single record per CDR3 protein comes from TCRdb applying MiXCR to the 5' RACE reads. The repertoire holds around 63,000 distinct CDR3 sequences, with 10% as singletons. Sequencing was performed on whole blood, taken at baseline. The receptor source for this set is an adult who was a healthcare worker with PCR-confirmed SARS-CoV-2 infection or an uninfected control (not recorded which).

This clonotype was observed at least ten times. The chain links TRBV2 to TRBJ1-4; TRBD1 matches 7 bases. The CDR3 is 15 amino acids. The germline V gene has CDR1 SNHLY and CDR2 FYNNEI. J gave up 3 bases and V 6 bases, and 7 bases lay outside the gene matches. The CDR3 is CASSLNRGSNEKLFF. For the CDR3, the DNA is TGTGCCAGCAGCCTGAACAGGGGATCTAATGAAAAACTGTTTTTT.

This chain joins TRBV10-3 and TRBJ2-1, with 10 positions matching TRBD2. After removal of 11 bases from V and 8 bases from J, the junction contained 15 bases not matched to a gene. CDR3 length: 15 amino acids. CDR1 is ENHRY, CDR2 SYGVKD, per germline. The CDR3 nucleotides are TGTGCCTCCCGGGGAGGTACTAGCGGGAAAGATGAGCAGTTCTTC. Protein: CASRGGTSGKDEQFF.

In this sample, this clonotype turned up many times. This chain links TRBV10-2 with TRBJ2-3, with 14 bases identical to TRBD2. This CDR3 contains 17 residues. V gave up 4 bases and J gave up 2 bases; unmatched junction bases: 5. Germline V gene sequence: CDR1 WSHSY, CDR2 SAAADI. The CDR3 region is CASSAGLAGGLTDTQYF. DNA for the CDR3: TGCGCCAGCAGTGCTGGACTAGCGGGAGGACTCACAGATACGCAGTATTTT.

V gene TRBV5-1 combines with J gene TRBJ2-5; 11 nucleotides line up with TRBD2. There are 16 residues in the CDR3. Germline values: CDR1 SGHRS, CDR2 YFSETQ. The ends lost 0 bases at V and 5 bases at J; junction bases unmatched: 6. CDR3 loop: CASSLAATSGTETQYF. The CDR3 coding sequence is TGCGCCAGCAGCTTGGCCGCGACTAGCGGGACGGAGACCCAGTACTTC.

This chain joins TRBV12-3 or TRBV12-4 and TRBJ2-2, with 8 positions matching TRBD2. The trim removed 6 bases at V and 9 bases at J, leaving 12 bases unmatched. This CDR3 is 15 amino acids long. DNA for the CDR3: TGTGCCAGCAGGCCTAGGCGGGGGGAAATGAGGGAGCTGTTTTTT. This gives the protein CASRPRRGEMRELFF.

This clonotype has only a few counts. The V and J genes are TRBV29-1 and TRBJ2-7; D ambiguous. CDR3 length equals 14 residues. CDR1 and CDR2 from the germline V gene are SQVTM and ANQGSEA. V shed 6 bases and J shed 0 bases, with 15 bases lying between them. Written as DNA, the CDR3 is TGCAGCGTGGCCAATCCGCCGACCTCCTACGAGCAGTACTTC. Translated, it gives CSVANPPTSYEQYF.

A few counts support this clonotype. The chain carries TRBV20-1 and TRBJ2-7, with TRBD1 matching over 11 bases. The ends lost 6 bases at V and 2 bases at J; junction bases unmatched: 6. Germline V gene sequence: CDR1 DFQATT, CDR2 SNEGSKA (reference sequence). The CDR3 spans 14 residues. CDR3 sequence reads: CSATGTGGTYEQYF. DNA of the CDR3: TGCAGTGCCACCGGGACAGGGGGGACCTACGAGCAGTACTTC.

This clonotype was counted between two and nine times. The DNA for the CDR3 is TGCAGCGTTGCGGCAGGGGCGACTGAAGCTTTCTTT. This translates into CSVAAGATEAFF. The chain employs TRBV29-1 and TRBJ1-1; a possible D gene is TRBD1 (6 bases). The CDR3 covers 12 residues. Looked up from germline, CDR1 is SQVTM and CDR2 is ANQGSEA. Deletions cut 4 bases from V and 5 bases from J, with 11 bases between.

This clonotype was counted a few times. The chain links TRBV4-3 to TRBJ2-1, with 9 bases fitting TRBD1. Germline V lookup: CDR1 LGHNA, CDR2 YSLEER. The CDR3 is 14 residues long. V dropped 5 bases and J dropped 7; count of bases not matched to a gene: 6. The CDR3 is CASSSRDRVNEQFF. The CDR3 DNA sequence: TGCGCCAGCAGCTCACGGGACAGGGTGAATGAGCAGTTCTTC.

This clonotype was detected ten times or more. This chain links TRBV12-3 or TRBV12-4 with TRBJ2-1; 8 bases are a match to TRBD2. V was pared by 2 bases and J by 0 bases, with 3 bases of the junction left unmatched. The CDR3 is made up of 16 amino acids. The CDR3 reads CASSLRLAGSYNEQFF. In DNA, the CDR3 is TGTGCCAGCAGTTTACGGCTAGCGGGCTCCTACAATGAGCAGTTCTTC.

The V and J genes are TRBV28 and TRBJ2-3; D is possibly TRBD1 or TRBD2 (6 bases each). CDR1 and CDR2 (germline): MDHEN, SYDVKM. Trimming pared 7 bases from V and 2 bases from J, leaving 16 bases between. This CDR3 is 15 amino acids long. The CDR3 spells CASMEVGGNTDTQYF. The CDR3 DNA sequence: TGTGCCAGCATGGAGGTGGGGGGCAACACAGATACGCAGTATTTT.

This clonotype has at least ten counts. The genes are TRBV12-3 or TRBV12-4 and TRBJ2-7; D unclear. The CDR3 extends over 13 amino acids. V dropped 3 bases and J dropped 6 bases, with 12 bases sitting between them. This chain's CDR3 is CASSFPTAREQYF. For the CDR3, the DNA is TGTGCCAGCAGTTTTCCGACCGCCCGCGAGCAGTACTTC.

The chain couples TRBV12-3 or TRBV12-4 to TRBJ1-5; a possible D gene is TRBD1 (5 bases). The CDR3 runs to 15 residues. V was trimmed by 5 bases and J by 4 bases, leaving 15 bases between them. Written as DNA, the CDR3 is TGTGCCAGCAGTCTTCAGGGAGGACGAAATCAGCCCCAGCATTTT. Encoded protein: CASSLQGGRNQPQHF.

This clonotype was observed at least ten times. The CDR3 bases are TGTGCCAGCAGCCTAAGTGCTAGCGAATACAATGAGCAGTTCTTC. Protein sequence: CASSLSASEYNEQFF. V and J are TRBV4-2 and TRBJ2-1, with D possibly TRBD2 on 6 matching bases. Germline CDR1 reads LGHNA; CDR2 reads YNFKEQ. V was trimmed by 4 bases and J by 4 bases, leaving 14 bases between them. The CDR3 covers 15 residues.

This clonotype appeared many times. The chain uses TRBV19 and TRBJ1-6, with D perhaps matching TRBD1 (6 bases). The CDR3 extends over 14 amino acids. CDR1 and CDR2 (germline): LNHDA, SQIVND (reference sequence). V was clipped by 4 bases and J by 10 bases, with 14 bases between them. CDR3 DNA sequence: TGTGCCAGTAGTAGGGGGCGCCGCGAATCACCCCTCCACTTT. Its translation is CASSRGRRESPLHF.

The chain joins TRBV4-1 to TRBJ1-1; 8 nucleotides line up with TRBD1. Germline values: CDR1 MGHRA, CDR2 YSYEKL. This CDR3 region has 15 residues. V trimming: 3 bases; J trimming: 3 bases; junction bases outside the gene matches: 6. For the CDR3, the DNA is TGCGCCAGCAGCCAGGTGGACAGGGTGGACACTGAAGCTTTCTTT. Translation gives CASSQVDRVDTEAFF.

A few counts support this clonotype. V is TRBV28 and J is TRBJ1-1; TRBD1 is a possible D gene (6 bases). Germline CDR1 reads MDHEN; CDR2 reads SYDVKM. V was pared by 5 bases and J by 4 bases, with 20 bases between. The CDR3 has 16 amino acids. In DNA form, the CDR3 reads TGTGCCAGCAGTCGGCGCGCAGGGGCCAGTGTCACTGAAGCTTTCTTT. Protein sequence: CASSRRAGASVTEAFF.

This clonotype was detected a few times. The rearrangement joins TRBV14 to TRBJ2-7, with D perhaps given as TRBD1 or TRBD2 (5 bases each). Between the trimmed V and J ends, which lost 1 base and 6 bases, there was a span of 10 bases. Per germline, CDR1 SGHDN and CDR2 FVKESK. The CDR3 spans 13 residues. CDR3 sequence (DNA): TGTGCCAGCAGCCAAGTAAGAGGGGCCGAGCAGTACTTC. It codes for CASSQVRGAEQYF.

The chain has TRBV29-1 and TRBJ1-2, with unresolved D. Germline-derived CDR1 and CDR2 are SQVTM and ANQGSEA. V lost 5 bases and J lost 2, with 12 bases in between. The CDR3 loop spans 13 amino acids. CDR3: CSVRQPANYGYTF. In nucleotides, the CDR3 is TGCAGCGTTCGTCAGCCAGCAAACTATGGCTACACCTTC.

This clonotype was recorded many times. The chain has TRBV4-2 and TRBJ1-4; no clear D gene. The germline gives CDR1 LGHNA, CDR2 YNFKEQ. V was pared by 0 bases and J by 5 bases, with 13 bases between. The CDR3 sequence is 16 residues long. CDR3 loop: CASSQDPGVVNEKLFF. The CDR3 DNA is TGTGCCAGCAGCCAAGACCCCGGGGTCGTAAATGAAAAACTGTTTTTT.

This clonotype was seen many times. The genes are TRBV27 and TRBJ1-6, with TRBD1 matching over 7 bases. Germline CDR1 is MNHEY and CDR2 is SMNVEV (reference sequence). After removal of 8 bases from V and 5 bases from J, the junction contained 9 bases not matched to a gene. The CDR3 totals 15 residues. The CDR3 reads CASGPRQGNNSPLHF. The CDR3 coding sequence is TGTGCCAGCGGCCCGAGACAGGGAAATAATTCACCCCTCCACTTT.

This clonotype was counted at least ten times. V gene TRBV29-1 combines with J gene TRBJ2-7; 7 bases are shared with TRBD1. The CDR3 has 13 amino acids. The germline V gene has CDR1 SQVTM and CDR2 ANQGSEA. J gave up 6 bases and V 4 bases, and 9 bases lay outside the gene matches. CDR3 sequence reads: CSVVKWDSREQYF. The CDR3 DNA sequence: TGCAGCGTTGTTAAGTGGGACAGTCGCGAGCAGTACTTC.

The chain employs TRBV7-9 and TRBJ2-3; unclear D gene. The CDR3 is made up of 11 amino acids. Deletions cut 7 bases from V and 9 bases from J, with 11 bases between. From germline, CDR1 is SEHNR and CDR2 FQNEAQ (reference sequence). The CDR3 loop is CASTRKETQYF. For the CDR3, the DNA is TGTGCCAGCACTAGGAAGGAGACGCAGTATTTT.

CDR3 DNA sequence: TGTGCCAGCAGCTCCCGGACTAGCGGACCCTACGAGCAGTACTTC. This sequence encodes CASSSRTSGPYEQYF. The chain uses TRBV11-1 and TRBJ2-7; TRBD2 agrees at 10 bases. Germline CDR1 is SGHAT and CDR2 is FQDESV (reference sequence). The J segment lost 2 bases and the V segment lost 4 bases, leaving 5 bases of the junction unmatched. The CDR3 has 15 amino acids.

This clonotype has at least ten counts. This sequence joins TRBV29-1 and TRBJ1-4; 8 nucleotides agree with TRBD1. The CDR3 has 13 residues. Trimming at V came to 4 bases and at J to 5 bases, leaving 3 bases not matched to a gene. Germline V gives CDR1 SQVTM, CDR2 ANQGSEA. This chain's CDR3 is CSVGQGRNEKLFF. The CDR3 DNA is TGCAGCGTTGGACAGGGGCGGAATGAAAAACTGTTTTTT.

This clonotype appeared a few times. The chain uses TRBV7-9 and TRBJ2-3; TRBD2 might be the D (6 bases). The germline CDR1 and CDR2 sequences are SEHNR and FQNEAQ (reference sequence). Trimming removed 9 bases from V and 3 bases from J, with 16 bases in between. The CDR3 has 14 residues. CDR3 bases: TGTGCCAGTAGGGGACTCGATCTAACAGATACGCAGTATTTT. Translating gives CASRGLDLTDTQYF.

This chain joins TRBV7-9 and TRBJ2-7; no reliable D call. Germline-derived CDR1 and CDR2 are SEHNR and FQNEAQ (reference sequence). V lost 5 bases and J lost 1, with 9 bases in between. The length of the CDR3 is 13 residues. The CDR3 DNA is TGTGCCAGCAGCCCGACCCGTTCCTACGAGCAGTACTTC. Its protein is CASSPTRSYEQYF.

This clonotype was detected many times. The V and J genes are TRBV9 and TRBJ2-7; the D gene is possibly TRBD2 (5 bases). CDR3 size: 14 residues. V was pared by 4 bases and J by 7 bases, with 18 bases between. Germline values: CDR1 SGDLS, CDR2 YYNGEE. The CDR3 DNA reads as TGTGCCAGCAGCCTCGACGGGCATCGGAGGGAGCAGTACTTC. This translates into CASSLDGHRREQYF.

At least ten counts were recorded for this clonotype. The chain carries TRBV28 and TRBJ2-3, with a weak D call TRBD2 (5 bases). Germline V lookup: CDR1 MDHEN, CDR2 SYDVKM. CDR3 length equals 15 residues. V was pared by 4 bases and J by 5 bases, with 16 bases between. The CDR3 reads CASSSAGAEGDTQYF. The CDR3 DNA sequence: TGTGCCAGCAGTTCGGCGGGTGCTGAGGGAGATACGCAGTATTTT.

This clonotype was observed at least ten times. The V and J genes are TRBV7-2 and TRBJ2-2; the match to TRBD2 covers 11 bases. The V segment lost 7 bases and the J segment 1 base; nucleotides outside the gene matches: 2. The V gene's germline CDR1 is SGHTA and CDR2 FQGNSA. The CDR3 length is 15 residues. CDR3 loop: CASTLAGGNTGELFF. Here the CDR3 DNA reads TGTGCCAGCACCCTAGCGGGAGGGAACACCGGGGAGCTGTTTTTT.

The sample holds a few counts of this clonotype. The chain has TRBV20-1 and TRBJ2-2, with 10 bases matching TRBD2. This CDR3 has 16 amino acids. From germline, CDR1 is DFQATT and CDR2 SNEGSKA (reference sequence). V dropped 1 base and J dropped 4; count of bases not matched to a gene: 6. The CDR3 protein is CSARASGSSPTGELFF. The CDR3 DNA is TGCAGTGCTAGAGCTAGCGGGAGTTCTCCCACCGGGGAGCTGTTTTTT.

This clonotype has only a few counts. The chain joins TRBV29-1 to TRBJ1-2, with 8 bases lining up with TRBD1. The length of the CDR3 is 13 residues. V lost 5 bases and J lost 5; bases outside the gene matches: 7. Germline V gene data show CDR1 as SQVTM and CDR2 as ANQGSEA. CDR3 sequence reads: CSVNNRGSYGYTF. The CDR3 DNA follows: TGCAGCGTTAACAACAGGGGGAGTTATGGCTACACCTTC. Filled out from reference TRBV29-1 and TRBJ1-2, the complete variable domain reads SAVISQKPSRDICQRGTSLTIQCQVDSQVTMMFWYRQQPGQSLTLIATANQGSEATYESGFVIDKFPISRPNLTFSTLTVSNMSPEDSSIYLCSVNNRGSYGYTFGSGTRLTVV.